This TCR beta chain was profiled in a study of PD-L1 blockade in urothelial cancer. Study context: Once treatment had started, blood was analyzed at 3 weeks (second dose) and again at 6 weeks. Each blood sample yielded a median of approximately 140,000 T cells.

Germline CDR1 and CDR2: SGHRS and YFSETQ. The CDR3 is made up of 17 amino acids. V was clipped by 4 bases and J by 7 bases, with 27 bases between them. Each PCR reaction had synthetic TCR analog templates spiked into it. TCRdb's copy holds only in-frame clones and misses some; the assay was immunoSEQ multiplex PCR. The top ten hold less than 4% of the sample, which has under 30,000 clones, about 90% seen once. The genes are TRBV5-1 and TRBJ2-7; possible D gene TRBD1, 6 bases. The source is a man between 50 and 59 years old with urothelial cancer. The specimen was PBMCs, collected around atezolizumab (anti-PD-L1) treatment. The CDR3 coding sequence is TGCGCCAGCAGCCCGTATTTCGACAGGAAAGCCTTGGGGGAGCAGTACTTC. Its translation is CASSPYFDRKALGEQYF.